One sample yielded the 2 T cell receptor beta chains listed below, sequenced in a study of T-cell reconstitution after alpha-beta-depleted transplantation in children. It was with unique molecular identifiers that the TCRbeta library was prepared. One entry per CDR3 protein results from TCRdb running MiXCR on the PCR reads. The profile shows 6,500 to 9,000 distinct CDR3 sequences, approximately 29% of them singletons. Sequencing used peripheral blood, obtained 60 days after TCRalphabeta/CD19-depleted stem cell transplant. Source of these receptors: a boy in the first two years of life who had a stem cell transplant for SCID, so the T cells may come from the graft donor.

This clonotype was seen ten or more times. The chain uses TRBV25-1 and TRBJ2-3; D is perhaps TRBD2 (6 bases). The CDR3 runs to 16 residues. V was shortened by 5 bases and J by 1 base, with 16 bases between the two germline ends. Germline values: CDR1 MGHDK, CDR2 SYGVNS. In DNA form, the CDR3 reads TGTGCCAGCAGTTCCCGGGGGAGAGGTGGCACAGATACGCAGTATTTT. It is translated as CASSSRGRGGTDTQYF.

This clonotype was observed a few times. The rearrangement uses TRBV5-1 and TRBJ2-7, with 7 bases that match TRBD2. The V and J ends lost 3 bases and 5 bases, in that order; junction bases with no gene match: 11. There are 15 residues in the CDR3. Per the germline V gene, CDR1 is SGHRS and CDR2 is YFSETQ. The CDR3 loop reads CASSSLSGGLNEQYF. For the CDR3, the DNA is TGCGCCAGCAGCTCGTTGTCGGGAGGATTGAACGAGCAGTACTTC.